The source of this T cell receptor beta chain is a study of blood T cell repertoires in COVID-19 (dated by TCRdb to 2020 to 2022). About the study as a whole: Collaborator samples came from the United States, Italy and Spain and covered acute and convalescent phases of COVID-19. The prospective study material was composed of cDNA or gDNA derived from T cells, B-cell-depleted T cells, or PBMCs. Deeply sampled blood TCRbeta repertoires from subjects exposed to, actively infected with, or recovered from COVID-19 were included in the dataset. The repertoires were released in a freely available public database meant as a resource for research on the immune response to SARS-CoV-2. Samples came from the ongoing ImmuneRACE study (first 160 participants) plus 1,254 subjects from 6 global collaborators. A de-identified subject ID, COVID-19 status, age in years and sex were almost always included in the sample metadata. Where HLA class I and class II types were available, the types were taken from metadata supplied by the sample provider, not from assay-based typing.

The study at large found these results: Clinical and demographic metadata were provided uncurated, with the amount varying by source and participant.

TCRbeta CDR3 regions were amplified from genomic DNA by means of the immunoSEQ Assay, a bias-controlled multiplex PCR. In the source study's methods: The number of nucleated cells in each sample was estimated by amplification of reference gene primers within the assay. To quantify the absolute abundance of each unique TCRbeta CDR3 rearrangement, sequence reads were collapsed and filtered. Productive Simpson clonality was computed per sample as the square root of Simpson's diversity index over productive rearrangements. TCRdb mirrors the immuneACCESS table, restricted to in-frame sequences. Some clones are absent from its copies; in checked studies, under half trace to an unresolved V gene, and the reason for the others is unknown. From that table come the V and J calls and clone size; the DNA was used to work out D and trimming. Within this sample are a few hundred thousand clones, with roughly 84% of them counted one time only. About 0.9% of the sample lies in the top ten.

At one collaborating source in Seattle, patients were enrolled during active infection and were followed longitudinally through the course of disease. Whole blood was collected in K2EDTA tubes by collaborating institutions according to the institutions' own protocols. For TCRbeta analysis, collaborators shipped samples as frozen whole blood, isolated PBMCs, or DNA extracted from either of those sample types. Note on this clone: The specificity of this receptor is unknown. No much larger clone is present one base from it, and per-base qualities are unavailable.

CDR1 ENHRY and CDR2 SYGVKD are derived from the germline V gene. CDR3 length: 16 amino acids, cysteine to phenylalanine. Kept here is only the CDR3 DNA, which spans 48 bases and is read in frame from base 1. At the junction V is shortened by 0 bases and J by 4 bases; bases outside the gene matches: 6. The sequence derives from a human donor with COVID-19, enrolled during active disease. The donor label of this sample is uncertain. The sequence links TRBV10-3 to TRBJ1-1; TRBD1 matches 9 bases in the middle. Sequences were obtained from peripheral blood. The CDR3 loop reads CAISESIKTGGTEAFF. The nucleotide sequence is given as TGTGCCATCAGTGAGTCGATAAAGACAGGGGGCACTGAAGCTTTCTTT.